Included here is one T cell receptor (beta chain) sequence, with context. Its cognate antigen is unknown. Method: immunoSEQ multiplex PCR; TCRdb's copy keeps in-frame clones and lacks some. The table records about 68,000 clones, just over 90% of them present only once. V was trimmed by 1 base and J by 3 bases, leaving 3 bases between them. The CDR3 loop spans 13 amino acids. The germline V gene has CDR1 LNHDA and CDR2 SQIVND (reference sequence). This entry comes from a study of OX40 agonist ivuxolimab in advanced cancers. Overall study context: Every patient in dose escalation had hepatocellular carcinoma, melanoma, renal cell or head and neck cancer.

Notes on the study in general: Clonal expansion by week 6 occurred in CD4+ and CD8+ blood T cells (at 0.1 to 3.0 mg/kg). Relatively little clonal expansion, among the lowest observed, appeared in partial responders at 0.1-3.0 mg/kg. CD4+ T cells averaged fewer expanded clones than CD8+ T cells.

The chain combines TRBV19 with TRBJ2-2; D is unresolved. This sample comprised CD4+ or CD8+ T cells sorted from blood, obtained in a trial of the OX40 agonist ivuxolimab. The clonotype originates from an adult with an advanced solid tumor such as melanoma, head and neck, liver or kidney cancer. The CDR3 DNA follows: TGTGCCAGTAGTATAGCTTACACCGGGGAGCTGTTTTTT. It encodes CASSIAYTGELFF.